The 20 T cell receptor beta chains below all came from one sample that was sequenced in a study of Graves' ophthalmopathy and Graves' hyperthyroidism. CDR3 regions of TCR beta were amplified from RNA transcripts. An initial RT-PCR round employing HTBI primers preceded a second-round multiplex PCR. TCRdb ran MiXCR on the multiplex PCR reads and lists one entry per CDR3 protein. The sample holds 150,000 to 200,000 distinct CDR3 sequences, approximately 40% seen once. Sequencing was carried out using peripheral blood. The source is a man aged 30-40 years with Graves' ophthalmopathy.

This clonotype was counted ten times or more. The chain has TRBV4-1 and TRBJ1-5, with TRBD1 identical over 8 bases. The CDR3 loop spans 16 amino acids. Losses at the gene ends were 0 bases for V and 6 bases for J; bases not matched to a gene: 7. Germline V gene lookup returns CDR1 MGHRA and CDR2 YSYEKL. The CDR3 sequence is CASSQEGGQGGQPQHF. In DNA, the CDR3 is TGCGCCAGCAGCCAAGAGGGCGGACAGGGAGGTCAGCCCCAGCATTTT.

The chain combines TRBV7-2 with TRBJ2-5; a possible D gene is TRBD2 (6 bases). Trimming left V 7 bases short and J 4 bases short, with 19 bases between. The CDR3 has 15 amino acids. CDR1 and CDR2 (germline): SGHTA, FQGNSA. The CDR3 spells CASKFSRESIETQYF. CDR3 in DNA: TGTGCCAGCAAGTTCTCTCGGGAGAGTATAGAGACCCAGTACTTC.

This clonotype appeared a few times. The V gene is TRBV2, the J gene TRBJ2-7; D is unclear. There are 11 residues in the CDR3. Germline CDR1 reads SNHLY; CDR2 reads FYNNEI. V lost 7 bases and J lost 5, with 9 bases in between. The CDR3 loop is CASTRTDEQYF. DNA for the CDR3: TGTGCCAGCACAAGGACGGACGAGCAGTACTTC.

This clonotype was seen at least ten times. The rearrangement uses TRBV12-3 or TRBV12-4 and TRBJ2-7; the D gene is possibly TRBD2 (6 bases). The V gene lost 6 bases and the J gene lost 0 bases, with 18 bases spanning the gap. This CDR3 has 16 residues. The CDR3 spells CASSSPPGLSSYEQYF. DNA of the CDR3: TGTGCCAGCAGCTCCCCTCCGGGACTGAGCTCCTACGAGCAGTACTTC.

There are many counts of this clonotype. The rearrangement links TRBV27 to TRBJ2-5; D ambiguous. Trimming stripped 6 bases from V and 5 bases from J, with 7 bases between. There are 11 residues in the CDR3. In germline, CDR1 is MNHEY, CDR2 SMNVEV (reference sequence). In DNA, the CDR3 is TGTGCCAGCAGGCAGTTTGAGACCCAGTACTTC. Translation gives CASRQFETQYF.

This sequence joins TRBV5-1 and TRBJ1-1; no clear D gene. Trimming removed 1 base at V and 1 base at J, with 11 bases between. CDR1 is SGHRS and CDR2 is YFSETQ in the germline V gene. This CDR3 has 15 amino acids. CDR3 DNA sequence: TGCGCCAGCAGCTTGTGGACGGCTACGAACACTGAAGCTTTCTTT. As protein: CASSLWTATNTEAFF.

This clonotype was seen ten or more times. The V gene is TRBV30, the J gene TRBJ2-5, with 7 bases lining up with TRBD2. The CDR3 contains 14 residues. V trimming: 0 bases; J trimming: 1 base; junction bases outside the gene matches: 2. Germline CDR1 and CDR2: GTSNPN and SVGIG (reference sequence). CDR3 nucleotide sequence: TGTGCCTGGAGTGTCCTAGCGGTCCAAGAGACCCAGTACTTC. This encodes CAWSVLAVQETQYF.

This clonotype was seen ten or more times. CDR3 sequence reads: CSVRIAGTNPYEQYF. The CDR3 DNA is TGCAGCGTAAGAATAGCCGGGACTAACCCCTACGAGCAGTACTTC. This chain links TRBV29-1 with TRBJ2-7; 7 nucleotides match TRBD2. V shed 6 bases and J 2 bases; nucleotides not matched to a gene: 13. Germline values: CDR1 SQVTM, CDR2 ANQGSEA. This CDR3 region has 15 residues.

This clonotype appeared a single time. The rearrangement joins TRBV4-2 to TRBJ2-2; possible D gene TRBD2, 6 bases. Germline V lookup: CDR1 LGHNA, CDR2 YNFKEQ. CDR3 size: 15 residues. V shed 6 bases and J shed 3 bases, with 14 bases lying between them. In DNA, the CDR3 is TGTGCCAGCAGTTTGGGAGGCGGTCACACCGGGGAGCTGTTTTTT. Protein sequence: CASSLGGGHTGELFF.

This clonotype was detected many times. The chain recombines TRBV6-2 or TRBV6-3 with TRBJ2-6; no clear D. Trimming took off 6 bases at V and 0 bases at J, with 9 bases between the two ends. Germline lookup yields CDR1 MNHEY and CDR2 SVGEGT. This CDR3 has 15 residues. CDR3 nucleotide sequence: TGTGCCAGCAGGTCGTTGGGCTCTGGGGCCAACGTCCTGACTTTC. Residues: CASRSLGSGANVLTF.

The sample holds many counts of this clonotype. The chain recombines TRBV6-6 with TRBJ2-7; no clear D. CDR1 is MNHNY, CDR2 SVGAGI, per germline (reference sequence). This CDR3 spans 13 amino acids. The V gene lost 10 bases and the J gene lost 2 bases, with 15 bases spanning the gap. The CDR3 nucleotides read TGTGCCACCCTGGATCAGACGGCCTACGAGCAGTACTTC. It encodes CATLDQTAYEQYF.

The V gene is TRBV12-3 or TRBV12-4, the J gene TRBJ2-7, with 7 nucleotides matching TRBD2. V was clipped by 3 bases and J by 5 bases; unmatched bases: 7. The CDR3 loop spans 14 amino acids. The CDR3 bases are TGTGCCAGCAGTTTGTTCGGGAGGCCCCACGAGCAGTACTTC. Translation gives CASSLFGRPHEQYF.

This clonotype showed up many times. The chain links TRBV28 to TRBJ2-7; 9 bases fit TRBD1. Germline lookup yields CDR1 MDHEN and CDR2 SYDVKM. The V segment lost 4 bases and the J segment 2 bases; nucleotides outside the gene matches: 6. CDR3 length: 15 amino acids. The CDR3 region is CASSYGTGRAYEQYF. In DNA form, the CDR3 reads TGTGCCAGCAGTTACGGGACAGGGCGAGCCTACGAGCAGTACTTC.

The gene calls are TRBV6-2 or TRBV6-3 and TRBJ2-5; D is possibly TRBD2 (6 bases). Per the germline V gene, CDR1 is MNHEY and CDR2 is SVGEGT. The CDR3 loop spans 15 amino acids. V lost 2 bases and J 1 base, leaving 11 bases between the germline ends. The CDR3, as DNA: TGTGCCAGCAGTTACGGCGGGGCCGTCCAAGAGACCCAGTACTTC. Amino acid sequence: CASSYGGAVQETQYF.

The rearrangement links TRBV6-7 to TRBJ1-1, with unresolved D. Being an ORF, TRBV6-7 has a function that is uncertain. V gave up 5 bases and J gave up 0 bases, with 13 bases separating them. This CDR3 comprises 15 residues. DNA for the CDR3: TGTGCCAGCAGTGACCAACAGCTCATGAACACTGAAGCTTTCTTT. It is translated as CASSDQQLMNTEAFF.

The chain links TRBV6-2 or TRBV6-3 to TRBJ1-6; the match to TRBD1 covers 7 bases. CDR3 length: 19 amino acids. The J segment lost 6 bases and the V segment lost 8 bases, leaving 22 bases of the junction unmatched. CDR1 and CDR2 (germline): MNHEY, SVGEGT. CDR3 DNA sequence: TGTGCCAGCCAAACCCTGCGGACAGGAGGATCAAGGGCTAATTCACCCCTCCACTTT. Translation gives CASQTLRTGGSRANSPLHF.

This chain uses TRBV11-1 with TRBJ2-5; 12 nucleotides agree with TRBD2. The germline CDR1 and CDR2 sequences are SGHAT and FQDESV (reference sequence). CDR3 length: 17 residues. V shed 5 bases, J shed 4 bases, and the junction held 11 bases outside the gene matches. This chain's CDR3 is CASSTGLAGTERETQYF. The CDR3 DNA is TGTGCCAGCAGCACCGGACTAGCGGGAACGGAGCGAGAGACCCAGTACTTC.

This clonotype showed up many times. Its ends do not fully match the called genes, so a read error is possible. The genes are TRBV6-4 and TRBJ1-2; D is perhaps TRBD1 (6 bases). The CDR3 runs to 12 residues. Germline V lookup: CDR1 MRHNA, CDR2 SNTAGT. CDR3 sequence reads: CTSRRGTYGYTF. CDR3 coding DNA: TGTACCAGCCGAAGGGGGACCTATGGCTACACCTTC.

This chain connects TRBV24-1 to TRBJ1-1; D remains unclear. Trimming took 3 bases from V and 4 from J, leaving 8 bases between them. This CDR3 is built from 13 residues. Germline V gene data show CDR1 as KGHDR and CDR2 as SFDVKD. Here the CDR3 reads CATSDAYSTEAFF. In nucleotides, the CDR3 is TGTGCCACCAGTGATGCCTACAGCACTGAAGCTTTCTTT.

This clonotype was detected ten times or more. CDR3 coding DNA: TGTGCCAGCAGTTTAGGGATTGCCCGGGGAGGAGAGACCCAGTACTTC. This sequence encodes CASSLGIARGGETQYF. The chain joins TRBV12-3 or TRBV12-4 to TRBJ2-5; possibly TRBD2 for D (6 bases). CDR3 length: 16 residues. The V end lost 1 base, the J end lost 4 bases, and 16 bases lay between the germline ends.